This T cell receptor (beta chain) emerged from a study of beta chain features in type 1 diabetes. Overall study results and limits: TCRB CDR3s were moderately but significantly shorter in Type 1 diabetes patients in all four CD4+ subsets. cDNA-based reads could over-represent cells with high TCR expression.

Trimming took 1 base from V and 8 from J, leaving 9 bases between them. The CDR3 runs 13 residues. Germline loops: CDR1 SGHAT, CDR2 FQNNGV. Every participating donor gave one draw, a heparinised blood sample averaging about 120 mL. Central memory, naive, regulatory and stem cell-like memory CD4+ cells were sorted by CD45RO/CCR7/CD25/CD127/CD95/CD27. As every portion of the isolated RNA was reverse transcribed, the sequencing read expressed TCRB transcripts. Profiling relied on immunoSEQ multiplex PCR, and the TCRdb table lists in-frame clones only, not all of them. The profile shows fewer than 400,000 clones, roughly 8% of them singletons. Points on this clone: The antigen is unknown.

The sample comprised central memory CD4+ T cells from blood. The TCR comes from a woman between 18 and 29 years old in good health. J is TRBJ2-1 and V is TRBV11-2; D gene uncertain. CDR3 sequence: CASSLGGGDEQFF. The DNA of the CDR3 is TGTGCCAGCAGCTTAGGAGGCGGCGATGAGCAGTTCTTC.